This T cell receptor beta chain was captured by sequencing in a study of blood T cell repertoires in COVID-19. Study context: Acute and convalescent COVID-19 specimens originated in the United States, Italy and Spain. Sample material is recorded as cDNA or gDNA derived from T cells, B-cell-depleted T cells, or PBMCs.

This clone was seen a few times. The V and J ends lost 6 bases and 3 bases respectively, with 12 bases between them. The CDR3 sequence is 13 residues long. In germline, CDR1 is LNHDA, CDR2 SQIVND (reference sequence). Data came from immunoSEQ multiplex PCR; TCRdb stores just in-frame clones and leaves some out. The sample has 25,000 or so clones, around 90% seen once. This chain connects TRBV19 to TRBJ2-7; possibly TRBD2 for D (5 bases). The sequence derives from a human donor in a cohort sampled during active COVID-19. The sample consisted of peripheral blood. CDR3 region: CASRKWESYEQYF. CDR3 nucleotide sequence: TGTGCCAGTAGGAAGTGGGAGAGCTACGAGCAGTACTTC.